This T cell receptor (beta chain) was observed in a study of blood T cell repertoires in COVID-19. Study-wide context: Samples taken during acute and convalescent COVID-19 were collected in the United States, Italy and Spain. Sources were T cells, B-cell-depleted T cells, or PBMCs; the material itself was cDNA or gDNA.

Trimming took off 8 bases at V and 5 bases at J, with 9 bases between the two ends. CDR1 and CDR2 from the germline V gene are SNHLY and FYNNEI. CDR3 size: 11 residues. Methods used by the authors: Quantification of nucleated cells was approximated via reference gene primer amplification. The repertoire was sequenced with immunoSEQ multiplex PCR; TCRdb's copy has only in-frame clones and lacks some. V, J and clone size are taken as reported in that table, and D and trimming were inferred from the DNA itself. The repertoire holds about 48,000 clones, with roughly nine tenths as singletons. The sample taken for sequencing was peripheral blood. The rearrangement joins TRBV2 to TRBJ2-5; no definite D call. The sequence derives from a woman of 80 years or more with acute or convalescent COVID-19. The CDR3 here is CASAREETQYF. The CDR3 nucleotides are TGTGCCAGCGCGCGTGAGGAGACCCAGTACTTC.